This section outlines one T cell receptor beta chain sequence together with its context. TCRdb's table, derived via immunoSEQ multiplex PCR, lists solely in-frame clones and lacks some. The data contain about 110,000 clones, more than 75% of them singletons. The CDR3 runs to 14 residues. Germline CDR1 is LGHNA and CDR2 is YSLEER. Trimming pared 0 bases from V and 8 bases from J, leaving 13 bases between. The sample comes from a study of blood T cell repertoires in COVID-19. The rearrangement joins TRBV4-3 to TRBJ1-2, with a tentative D call TRBD1 (6 bases). The sample was peripheral blood. The receptor was derived from a human donor in a cohort sampled during active COVID-19. The CDR3 bases are TGCGCCAGCAGCCAAGATGCAGGGGCGCGCGGCTACACCTTC. This gives the protein CASSQDAGARGYTF.